This T cell receptor beta chain was profiled in a study of cytomegalovirus exposure and HLA in healthy donors. Trimming took 0 bases from V and 2 from J; bases not matched to a gene: 4. The CDR3 is made up of 16 amino acids. CDR1 and CDR2 (germline): LNHDA, SQIVND (reference sequence). Concerning this clone itself: The antigen remains undetermined.

Generated by immunoSEQ multiplex PCR, the TCRdb table keeps only in-frame clones and is missing some. In the table there are about 360,000 clones, roughly 85% of which are singletons. It was the roughly 110-subject validation cohort, separate from the approximately 620-subject first cohort, to which the donors belonged. General observations from the study: It was reportedly the case that the classifier diagnosed cytomegalovirus status with high specificity and sensitivity. Researchers counted 164 TCR beta chains as cytomegalovirus-associated. CMV antigen specificity was confirmed in vitro for a few CMV-associated chains.

Sequencing was carried out using PBMCs. The TCR sequence derives from a woman younger than 35 in good health and CMV-seronegative. The V and J genes are TRBV19 and TRBJ1-5; 7 nucleotides line up with TRBD1. Here the CDR3 DNA reads TGTGCCAGTAGTATAGAGGGCAGGGGGGGCAATCAGCCCCAGCATTTT. It yields the protein CASSIEGRGGNQPQHF.